These 9 T cell receptor beta chains came from one sample sequenced in a study of CD8 T cells in Susac syndrome. The authors reverse transcribed roughly 0.5 to 1 ug RNA with random hexamers. In TCRdb, the immunoSEQ multiplex PCR reads were re-called with MiXCR into one record per CDR3 protein. The table has roughly 140,000 distinct CDR3 sequences, around 95% seen once. Sequencing was performed on CD8+ T cells from PBMCs. These receptor sequences come from a human donor with multiple sclerosis.

J is TRBJ2-2 and V is TRBV5-1; no firm D call. This CDR3 has 15 residues. Trimming left V 0 bases short and J 2 bases short, with 8 bases between. Germline assignment: CDR1 SGHRS and CDR2 YFSETQ. The CDR3 loop is CASSLESHNTGELFF. CDR3 nucleotide sequence: TGCGCCAGCAGCTTGGAGAGCCATAACACCGGGGAGCTGTTTTTT.

J is TRBJ1-2 and V is TRBV29-1; possible D gene TRBD1, 5 bases. Per germline, CDR1 SQVTM and CDR2 ANQGSEA. The ends were cut back, 3 bases at V and 3 bases at J, with 11 bases in the middle. This CDR3 is 13 amino acids long. CDR3 nucleotides: TGCAGCGTTGATGAGGGGTGGGACTATGGCTACACCTTC. Encoded protein: CSVDEGWDYGYTF.

This chain links TRBV20-1 with TRBJ2-3; D is uncertain. Trimming stripped 0 bases from V and 0 bases from J, with 10 bases between. The V gene's germline CDR1 is DFQATT and CDR2 SNEGSKA (reference sequence). CDR3 size: 15 residues. The CDR3 here is CSARDSGESTDTQYF. In nucleotides, the CDR3 is TGCAGTGCTAGAGATTCGGGCGAGAGCACAGATACGCAGTATTTT.

This clonotype came up once. The J gene is TRBJ2-5, the V gene TRBV29-1; no clear D gene. The CDR3 totals 15 residues. Germline CDR1 and CDR2: SQVTM and ANQGSEA. Trimming cost V 1 base and J 2 bases, with 14 bases left between them. The CDR3 here is CSVEVSRVGQETQYF. Written as DNA, the CDR3 is TGCAGCGTTGAAGTCTCAAGGGTTGGACAAGAGACCCAGTACTTC. The full variable domain, its missing parts supplied by reference TRBV29-1 and TRBJ2-5, is SAVISQKPSRDICQRGTSLTIQCQVDSQVTMMFWYRQQPGQSLTLIATANQGSEATYESGFVIDKFPISRPNLTFSTLTVSNMSPEDSSIYLCSVEVSRVGQETQYFGPGTRLLVL.

The table lists this clonotype with a count of one. This rearrangement joins TRBV2 to TRBJ1-2; D uncertain. Trimming took 0 bases from V and 6 from J, leaving 11 bases between them. The CDR3 is 14 residues long. Per the germline V gene, CDR1 is SNHLY and CDR2 is FYNNEI. CDR3 sequence reads: CASSEALPGDGYTF. CDR3 nucleotides: TGTGCCAGCAGTGAAGCGCTTCCCGGAGATGGCTACACCTTC.

This chain joins TRBV7-9 and TRBJ1-5; D unclear. V gave up 5 bases and J gave up 8 bases, with 16 bases separating them. Germline values: CDR1 SEHNR, CDR2 FQNEAQ (reference sequence). This CDR3 has 14 amino acids. This CDR3 reads CASSPQTDSKPQHF. In nucleotides, the CDR3 is TGTGCCAGCAGCCCCCAGACCGACTCGAAGCCCCAGCATTTT.

This chain joins TRBV12-3 or TRBV12-4 and TRBJ2-7; D is unclear. There are 12 residues in the CDR3. The V end lost 3 bases, the J end lost 6 bases, and 9 bases lay between the germline ends. The CDR3 loop reads CASSFLGPEQYF. The CDR3 nucleotides read TGTGCCAGCAGTTTTTTAGGTCCCGAGCAGTACTTC.

The chain combines TRBV30 with TRBJ2-2; TRBD2 might be the D (5 bases). The CDR3 loop spans 11 amino acids. Per the germline V gene, CDR1 is GTSNPN and CDR2 is SVGIG (reference sequence). Here the CDR3 reads CSGDNTGELFF. CDR3 nucleotide sequence: TGTAGCGGAGACAACACCGGGGAGCTGTTTTTT.

The rearrangement uses TRBV29-1 and TRBJ2-2; 7 bases are shared with TRBD1. V trimming: 6 bases; J trimming: 9 bases; junction bases outside the gene matches: 4. Germline CDR1 and CDR2: SQVTM and ANQGSEA. CDR3 length: 11 residues. The CDR3 loop is CSVYRGWELFF. The DNA for the CDR3 is TGCAGCGTGTACAGGGGATGGGAGCTGTTTTTT.